This is a list of T cell receptor beta chains from one sample in a study of T-cell reconstitution after alpha-beta-depleted transplantation in children. Using its own MiXCR run on the PCR reads, TCRdb lists one record per CDR3 protein. The profile shows 250,000 to 350,000 distinct CDR3 sequences, approximately 9.8% of them singletons. This material consisted of PBMCs from the stem cell graft donor, taken from the stem cell graft. The origin of the receptors is a human donor who donated a stem cell graft to a child with SCID. Each CDR3 is given with its conserved first and last residue. A D gene is named only where the DNA matches it firmly. Where a row states a size, it is once, few, many or the class of an expanded clone; other rows omit it.

D	length	V	J	size	CDR3	DNA
-	16	TRBV12-3/TRBV12-4	TRBJ2-7	few	CASSSYLGFEVHEQYF	TGTGCCAGCAGTTCTTACTTAGGGTTTGAGGTCCACGAGCAGTACTTC
-	13	TRBV29-1	TRBJ2-7	-	CSVPATVGPEQYF	TGCAGCGTGCCTGCCACGGTAGGTCCCGAGCAGTACTTC
-	16	TRBV3-1	TRBJ1-1	-	CASSQDRRRLNTEAFF	TGTGCCAGCAGCCAAGATCGTCGGCGACTGAACACTGAAGCTTTCTTT
-	13	TRBV29-1	TRBJ2-5	few	CSTTDSPQETQYF	TGCAGCACCACGGACAGCCCCCAGGAGACCCAGTACTTC
-	13	TRBV7-9	TRBJ2-1	few	CASSQISYNEQFF	TGTGCCAGCAGCCAGATCTCCTACAATGAGCAGTTCTTC
TRBD1	15	TRBV18	TRBJ2-3	many	CASSPRDRGTDTQYF	TGTGCCAGCTCACCAAGGGACAGGGGGACAGATACGCAGTATTTT
-	14	TRBV4-2	TRBJ1-6	few	CASSQRDINSPLHF	TGTGCCAGCAGCCAGCGGGACATCAATTCACCCCTCCACTTT
TRBD1	13	TRBV29-1	TRBJ2-7	many	CSARRDRGYEQYF	TGCAGCGCCCGTAGGGACAGGGGCTACGAGCAGTACTTC
TRBD2	13	TRBV20-1	TRBJ2-7	-	CSARPGGGGEQYF	TGCAGTGCTAGACCGGGGGGGGGTGGCGAGCAGTACTTC
-	13	TRBV5-1	TRBJ2-5	few	CASSFTGLETQYF	TGCGCCAGCAGCTTCACAGGGCTGGAGACCCAGTACTTC
-	16	TRBV28	TRBJ1-1	-	CASSVNPPWLSTEAFF	TGTGCCAGCAGTGTAAACCCCCCGTGGCTAAGCACTGAAGCTTTCTTT
-	17	TRBV5-1	TRBJ1-1	few	CASSLMGLRPKNTEAFF	TGCGCCAGCAGCTTGATGGGGTTACGACCCAAGAACACTGAAGCTTTCTTT
-	15	TRBV14	TRBJ1-1	-	CASSQDLARPQEAFF	TGTGCCAGCAGCCAAGATTTGGCCAGACCACAAGAAGCTTTCTTT
-	10	TRBV12-3/TRBV12-4	TRBJ1-1	few	CASSKYEAFF	TGTGCCAGCAGTAAATATGAAGCTTTCTTT